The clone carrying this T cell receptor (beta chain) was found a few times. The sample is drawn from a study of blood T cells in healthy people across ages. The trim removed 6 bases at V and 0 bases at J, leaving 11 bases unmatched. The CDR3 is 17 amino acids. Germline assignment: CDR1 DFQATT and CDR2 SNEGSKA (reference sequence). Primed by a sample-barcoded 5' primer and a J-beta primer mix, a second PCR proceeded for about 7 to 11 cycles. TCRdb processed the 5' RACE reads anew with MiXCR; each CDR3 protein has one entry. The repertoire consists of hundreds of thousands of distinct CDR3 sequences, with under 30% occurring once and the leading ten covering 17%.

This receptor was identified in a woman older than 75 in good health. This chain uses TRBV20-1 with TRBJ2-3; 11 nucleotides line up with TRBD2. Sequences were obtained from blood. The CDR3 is CSAPYSGGVFSTDTQYF. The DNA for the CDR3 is TGCAGTGCCCCTTATAGCGGGGGGGTCTTTAGCACAGATACGCAGTATTTT.